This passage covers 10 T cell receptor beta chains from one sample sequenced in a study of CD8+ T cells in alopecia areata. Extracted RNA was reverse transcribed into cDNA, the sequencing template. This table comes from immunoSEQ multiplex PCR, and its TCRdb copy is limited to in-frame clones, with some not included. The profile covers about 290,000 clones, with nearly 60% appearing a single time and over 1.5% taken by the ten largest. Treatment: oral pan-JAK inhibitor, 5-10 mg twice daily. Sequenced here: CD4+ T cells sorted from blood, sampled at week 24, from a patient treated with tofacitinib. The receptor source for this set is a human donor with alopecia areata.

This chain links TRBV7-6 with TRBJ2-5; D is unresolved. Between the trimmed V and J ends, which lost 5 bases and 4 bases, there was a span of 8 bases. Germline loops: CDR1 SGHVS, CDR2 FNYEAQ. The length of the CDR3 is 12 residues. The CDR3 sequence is CASSPNRETQYF. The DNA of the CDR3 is TGTGCCAGCAGCCCAAACCGAGAGACCCAGTACTTC.

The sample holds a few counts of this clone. CDR3 bases: TGTGCCATCAGTGTGGAGGGACGATACACTGAAGCTTTCTTT. It yields the protein CAISVEGRYTEAFF. V and J are TRBV10-3 and TRBJ1-1; D may be TRBD1 (5 bases). V lost 4 bases and J 3 bases, leaving 12 bases between the germline ends. Germline-derived CDR1 and CDR2 are ENHRY and SYGVKD. CDR3 length: 14 residues.

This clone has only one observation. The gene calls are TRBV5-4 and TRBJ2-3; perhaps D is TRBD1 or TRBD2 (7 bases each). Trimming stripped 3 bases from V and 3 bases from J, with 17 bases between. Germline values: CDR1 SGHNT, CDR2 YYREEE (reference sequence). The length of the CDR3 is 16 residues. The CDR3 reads CASSSNRGGGTDTQYF. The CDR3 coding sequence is TGTGCCAGCAGCTCGAACAGGGGCGGGGGAACAGATACGCAGTATTTT.

In DNA, the CDR3 is TGTGCCAGCAGCCCTACTAGCGGGGGGAAACAAGAGACCCAGTACTTC. Translating gives CASSPTSGGKQETQYF. The chain has TRBV4-2 and TRBJ2-5, with TRBD2 matching 12 bases. Germline CDR1 LGHNA, CDR2 YNFKEQ. This CDR3 is built from 16 residues. The J segment lost 2 bases and the V segment lost 4 bases, leaving 5 bases of the junction unmatched.

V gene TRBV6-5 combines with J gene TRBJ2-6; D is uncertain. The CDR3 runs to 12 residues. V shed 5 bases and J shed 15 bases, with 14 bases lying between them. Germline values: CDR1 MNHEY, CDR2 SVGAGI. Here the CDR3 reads CASSQSRSDLTF. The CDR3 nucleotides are TGTGCCAGCAGTCAAAGTAGGAGCGACCTGACTTTC.

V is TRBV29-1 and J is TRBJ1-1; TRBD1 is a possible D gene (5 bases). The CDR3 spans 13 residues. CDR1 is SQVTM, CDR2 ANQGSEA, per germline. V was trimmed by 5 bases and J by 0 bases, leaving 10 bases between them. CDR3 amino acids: CSVSGTLNTEAFF. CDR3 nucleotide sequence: TGCAGCGTTAGCGGGACGCTGAACACTGAAGCTTTCTTT.

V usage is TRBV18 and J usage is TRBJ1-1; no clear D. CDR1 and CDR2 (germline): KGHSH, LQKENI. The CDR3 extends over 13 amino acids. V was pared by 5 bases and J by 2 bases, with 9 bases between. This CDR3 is CASSSGKNTEAFF. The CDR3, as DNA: TGTGCCAGCTCATCCGGGAAAAACACTGAAGCTTTCTTT.

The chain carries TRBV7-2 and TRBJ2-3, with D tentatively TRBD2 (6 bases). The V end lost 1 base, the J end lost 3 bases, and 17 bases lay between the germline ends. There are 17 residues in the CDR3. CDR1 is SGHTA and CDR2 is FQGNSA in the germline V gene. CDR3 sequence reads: CASSLGGGWRRTDTQYF. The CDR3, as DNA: TGTGCCAGCAGCTTAGGTGGGGGGTGGCGGAGGACAGATACGCAGTATTTT.

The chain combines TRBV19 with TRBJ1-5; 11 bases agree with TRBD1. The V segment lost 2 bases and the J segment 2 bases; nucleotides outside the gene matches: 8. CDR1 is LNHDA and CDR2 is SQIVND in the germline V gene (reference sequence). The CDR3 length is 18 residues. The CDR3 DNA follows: TGTGCCAGTAGTATACTCGGACAGGGGGCGCCCGGCAATCAGCCCCAGCATTTT. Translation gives CASSILGQGAPGNQPQHF. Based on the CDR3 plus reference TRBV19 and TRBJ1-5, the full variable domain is DGGITQSPKYLFRKEGQNVTLSCEQNLNHDAMYWYRQDPGQGLRLIYYSQIVNDFQKGDIAEGYSVSREKKESFPLTVTSAQKNPTAFYLCASSILGQGAPGNQPQHFGDGTRLSIL.

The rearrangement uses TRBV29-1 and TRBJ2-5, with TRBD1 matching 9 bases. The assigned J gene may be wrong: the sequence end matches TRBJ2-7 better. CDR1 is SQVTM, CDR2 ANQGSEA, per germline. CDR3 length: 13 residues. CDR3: CSVGQGLTYEQYF. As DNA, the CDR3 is TGCAGCGTGGGACAGGGCCTCACCTACGAGCAGTACTTC.